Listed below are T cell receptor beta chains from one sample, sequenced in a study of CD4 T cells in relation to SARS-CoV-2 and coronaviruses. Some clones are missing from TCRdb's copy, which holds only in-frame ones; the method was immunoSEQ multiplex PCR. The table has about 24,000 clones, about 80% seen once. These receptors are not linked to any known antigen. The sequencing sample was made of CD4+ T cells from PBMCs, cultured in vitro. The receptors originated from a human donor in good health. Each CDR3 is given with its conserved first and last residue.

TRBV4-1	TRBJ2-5	CASSQGWGEQETQYF
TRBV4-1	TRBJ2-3	CASSQTLSGQGSTDTQYF
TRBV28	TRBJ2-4	CASRALAGANIQYF
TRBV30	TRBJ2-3	CATQPSGRYKDTQYF
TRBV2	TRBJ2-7	CASSQYEQYF
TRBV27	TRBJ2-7	CASSYLPGPQYF
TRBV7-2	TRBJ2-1	CASSLGARSERRRNEQFF
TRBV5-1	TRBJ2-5	CASSSGGAQTQYF
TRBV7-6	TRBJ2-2	CASSPHTTGIVGELFF
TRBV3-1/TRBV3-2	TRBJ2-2	CACARSYTGELFF
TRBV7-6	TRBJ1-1	CASSRTVNTEAFF
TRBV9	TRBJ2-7	CASSADPGTASYEQYF
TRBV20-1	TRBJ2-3	CSASVQGRTDTQYF
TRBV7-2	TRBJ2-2	CASSKQEAGELFF
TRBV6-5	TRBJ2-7	CASSYSTSGFYEQYF
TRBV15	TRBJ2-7	CATSRDNSGFSYEQYF
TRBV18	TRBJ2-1	CASSPRFEGQGVWYNEQFF
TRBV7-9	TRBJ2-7	CASSLSATGVGEQYF
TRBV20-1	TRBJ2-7	CSARESYEQYF
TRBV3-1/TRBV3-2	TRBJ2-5	CASSQGGAGGIQETQYF
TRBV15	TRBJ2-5	CATSSTQVLDQETQYF
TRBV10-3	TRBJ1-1	CAISEPLDRGRRMNTEAFF
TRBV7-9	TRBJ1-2	CASSQNQGGSGYTF
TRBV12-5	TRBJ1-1	CASGSRPDTEAFF
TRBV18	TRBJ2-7	CASSPFDRGVLYEQYF
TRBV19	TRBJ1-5	CASRIGDSNQPQHF
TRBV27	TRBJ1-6	CASSYGQPYNSPLHF
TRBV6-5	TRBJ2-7	CASSQAGGEQYF
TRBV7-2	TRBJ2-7	CASSLTGWGYEQYF
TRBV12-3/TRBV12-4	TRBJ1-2	CASSLRTGLGTF
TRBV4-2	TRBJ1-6	CASSQDGGDNSPLHF
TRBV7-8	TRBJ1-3	CASSPYILPGNTIYF
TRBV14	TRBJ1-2	CASSQVGTVRGGYTF
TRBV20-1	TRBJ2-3	CSAGDTQYF
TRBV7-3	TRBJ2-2	CASSPDFTNRAGELFF
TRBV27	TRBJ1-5	CASSPPGQPQHF
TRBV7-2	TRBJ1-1	CASSFGGWAGGRDTEAFF
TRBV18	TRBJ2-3	CASSPRDGADTQYF
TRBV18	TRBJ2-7	CASSSPGGGHEQYF
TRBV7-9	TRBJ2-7	CASSLLSQALTYEQYF
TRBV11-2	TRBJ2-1	CASSLDPASSIYEQFF
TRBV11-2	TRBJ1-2	CASSLSGGQSYGYTF
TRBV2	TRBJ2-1	CASRSTETNYNEQFF
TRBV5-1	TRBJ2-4	CASTYLSREDIQYF
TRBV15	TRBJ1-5	CATSSGYSNQPQHF
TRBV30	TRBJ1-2	CAWSPSAYGYTF
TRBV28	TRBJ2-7	CATTSAELVAYEQYF
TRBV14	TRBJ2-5	CASSQGFGTLQETQYF
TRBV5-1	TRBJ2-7	CASSVGSGPYEQYF
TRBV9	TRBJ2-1	CASSLGQGASNEQFF
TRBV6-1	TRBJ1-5	CASSEVWGAVQPQHF
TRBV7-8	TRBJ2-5	CASSLLRLAGGETQYF
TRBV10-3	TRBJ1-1	CAIRRQPNTEAFF
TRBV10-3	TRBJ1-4	CAIASGGGGEKLFF